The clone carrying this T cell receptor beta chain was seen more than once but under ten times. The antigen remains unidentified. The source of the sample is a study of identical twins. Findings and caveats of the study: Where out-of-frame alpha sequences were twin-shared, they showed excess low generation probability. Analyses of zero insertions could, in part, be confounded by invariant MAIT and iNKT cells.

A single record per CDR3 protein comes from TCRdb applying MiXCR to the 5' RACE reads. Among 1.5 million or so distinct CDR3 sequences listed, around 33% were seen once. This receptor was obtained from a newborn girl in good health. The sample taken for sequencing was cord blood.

The CDR3 DNA is TGCGCCAGCACTAGGACTAGCGGGGGGGTCTACAATGAGCAGTTCTTC. Its protein is CASTRTSGGVYNEQFF. The J gene is TRBJ2-1, the V gene TRBV5-1; TRBD2 matches at 15 bases. This CDR3 has 16 amino acids. Trimming cost V 6 bases and J 3 bases; bases outside gene matches: 4. CDR1 and CDR2 from the germline V gene are SGHRS and YFSETQ. Using reference TRBV5-1 and TRBJ2-1 for the parts outside the CDR3, the full variable domain is KAGVTQTPRYLIKTRGQQVTLSCSPISGHRSVSWYQQTPGQGLQFLFEYFSETQRNKGNFPGRFSGRQFSNSRSEMNVSTLELGDSALYLCASTRTSGGVYNEQFFGPGTRLTVL.